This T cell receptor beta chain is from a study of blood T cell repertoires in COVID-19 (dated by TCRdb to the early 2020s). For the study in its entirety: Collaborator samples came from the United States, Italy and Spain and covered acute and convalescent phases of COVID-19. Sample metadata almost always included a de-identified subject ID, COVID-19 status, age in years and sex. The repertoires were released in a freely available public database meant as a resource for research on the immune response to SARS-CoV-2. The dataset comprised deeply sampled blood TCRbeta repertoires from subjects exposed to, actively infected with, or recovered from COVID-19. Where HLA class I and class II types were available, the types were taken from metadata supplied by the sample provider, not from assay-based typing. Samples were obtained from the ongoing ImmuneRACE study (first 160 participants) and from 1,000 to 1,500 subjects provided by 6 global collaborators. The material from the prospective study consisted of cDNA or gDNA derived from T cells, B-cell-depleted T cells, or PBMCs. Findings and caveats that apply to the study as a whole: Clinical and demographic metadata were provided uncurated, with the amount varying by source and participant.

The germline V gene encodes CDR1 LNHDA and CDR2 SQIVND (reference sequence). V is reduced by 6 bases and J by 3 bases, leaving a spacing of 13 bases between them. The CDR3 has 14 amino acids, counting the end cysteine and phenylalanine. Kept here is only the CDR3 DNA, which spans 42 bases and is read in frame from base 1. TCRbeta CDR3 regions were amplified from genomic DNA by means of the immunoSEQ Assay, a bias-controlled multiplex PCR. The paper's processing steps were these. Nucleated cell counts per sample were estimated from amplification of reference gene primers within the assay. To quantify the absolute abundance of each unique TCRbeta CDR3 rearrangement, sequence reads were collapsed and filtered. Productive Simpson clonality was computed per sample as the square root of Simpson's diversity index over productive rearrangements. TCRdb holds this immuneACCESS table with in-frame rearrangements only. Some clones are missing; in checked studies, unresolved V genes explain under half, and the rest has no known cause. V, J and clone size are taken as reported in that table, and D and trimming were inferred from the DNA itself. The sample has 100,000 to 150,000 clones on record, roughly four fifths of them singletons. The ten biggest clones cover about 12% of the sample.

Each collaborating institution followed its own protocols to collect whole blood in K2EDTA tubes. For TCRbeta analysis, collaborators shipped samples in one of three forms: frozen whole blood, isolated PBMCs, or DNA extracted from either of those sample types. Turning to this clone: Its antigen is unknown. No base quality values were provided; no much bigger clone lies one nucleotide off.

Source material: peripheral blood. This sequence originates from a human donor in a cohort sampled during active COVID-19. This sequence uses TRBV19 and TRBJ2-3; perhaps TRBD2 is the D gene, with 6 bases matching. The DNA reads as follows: TGTGCCAGTAGAGTTGGAGGGTTTACAGATACGCAGTATTTT. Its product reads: CASRVGGFTDTQYF.